These 9 T cell receptor beta chains were sequenced from one sample in a study of blood T cell repertoires in COVID-19. The method was immunoSEQ multiplex PCR; TCRdb's version includes in-frame clones alone and lacks a portion of them. This sample carries about 320,000 clones, just over 85% of them seen once, and the ten largest clones take 10%. The sequencing input was PBMCs or T cells enriched from blood (not recorded which). Receptors were obtained from a young woman who had recovered from COVID-19.

The chain has TRBV2 and TRBJ1-2, with TRBD1 as a possible D gene (5 bases). Per germline, CDR1 SNHLY and CDR2 FYNNEI. CDR3 length: 14 amino acids. V was shortened by 2 bases and J by 4 bases, with 11 bases between the two germline ends. In DNA form, the CDR3 reads TGTGCCAGCAGTGAAAGGGGAATCCTCTATGGCTACACCTTC. It specifies CASSERGILYGYTF.

This clone appeared a single time. The rearrangement links TRBV12-3 or TRBV12-4 to TRBJ1-1, with D perhaps TRBD1 (5 bases). The CDR3 length is 13 residues. The V and J ends lost 5 bases and 5 bases respectively, with 12 bases between them. Written as DNA, the CDR3 is TGTGCCAGCAGTAAGGACGGGGGGACTGAAGCTTTCTTT. It encodes CASSKDGGTEAFF.

As to this clone: One end of the junction is discordant with germline, which a read error may explain. This sequence joins TRBV18 and TRBJ2-7; 8 bases are a match to TRBD1. Germline V gene sequence: CDR1 KGHSH, CDR2 LQKENI. The CDR3 runs 14 residues. The CDR3 DNA sequence: TGTGCCAGCTCACTGGACAGGGTATCGTCCGAGAGGGACTTC. It yields the protein CASSLDRVSSERDF.

The rearrangement uses TRBV19 and TRBJ2-1; 11 bases are shared with TRBD2. V gave up 6 bases and J gave up 3 bases; unmatched junction bases: 16. This CDR3 is built from 19 residues. Germline assignment: CDR1 LNHDA and CDR2 SQIVND (reference sequence). The chain's CDR3 is CASSAVATSGVAGYNEQFF. In nucleotides, the CDR3 is TGTGCCAGTAGCGCGGTCGCGACTAGCGGGGTTGCGGGCTACAATGAGCAGTTCTTC.

This clone was seen a few times. The chain links TRBV3-1 (or the pseudogene TRBV3-2) to TRBJ2-7, with a possible D match to TRBD1 (7 bases). Trimming removed 4 bases from V and 7 bases from J, with 23 bases in between. The germline V gene encodes CDR1 LGHDT and CDR2 YNNKEL (reference sequence). The CDR3 contains 16 residues. As DNA, the CDR3 is TGTGCCAGCAGCCCGCCCCAGGTCAGGGGGGAAGAGGAGCAGTACTTC. This gives the protein CASSPPQVRGEEEQYF.

This sequence joins TRBV10-3 and TRBJ2-7; D is possibly TRBD1 (6 bases). This CDR3 is built from 12 residues. Trimming took 3 bases from V and 12 from J, leaving 15 bases between them. Looked up from germline, CDR1 is ENHRY and CDR2 is SYGVKD. CDR3 amino acids: CAISDFPETGYF. CDR3 nucleotides: TGTGCCATCAGTGATTTCCCTGAGACAGGGTACTTC.

The chain links TRBV18 to TRBJ2-3, with 13 bases lining up with TRBD2. This CDR3 contains 19 residues. V lost 7 bases to trimming and J lost 0 bases; unmatched junction nucleotides: 13. Germline V lookup: CDR1 KGHSH, CDR2 LQKENI. CDR3 region: CASFAGGTSGTPSTDTQYF. For the CDR3, the DNA is TGTGCCAGCTTCGCCGGAGGGACTAGCGGGACTCCTAGCACAGATACGCAGTATTTT.

The genes are TRBV11-2 and TRBJ1-2; tentatively, D is TRBD1 (6 bases). V lost 7 bases to trimming and J lost 5 bases, with 14 bases between them. The CDR3 loop spans 13 amino acids. Per the germline V gene, CDR1 is SGHAT and CDR2 is FQNNGV. CDR3 in DNA: TGTGCCAGCAACCCTCTGCAGGGGTATGGCTACACCTTC. It codes for CASNPLQGYGYTF.

The chain is built from TRBV5-1 and TRBJ2-7; 9 nucleotides match TRBD1. The CDR3 length is 16 residues. CDR1 and CDR2 from the germline V gene are SGHRS and YFSETQ. V dropped 0 bases and J dropped 5; count of bases not matched to a gene: 9. In DNA form, the CDR3 reads TGCGCCAGCAGCTTGGCCAGGGACAGGGTTATCCACGAGCAGTACTTC. It encodes CASSLARDRVIHEQYF.